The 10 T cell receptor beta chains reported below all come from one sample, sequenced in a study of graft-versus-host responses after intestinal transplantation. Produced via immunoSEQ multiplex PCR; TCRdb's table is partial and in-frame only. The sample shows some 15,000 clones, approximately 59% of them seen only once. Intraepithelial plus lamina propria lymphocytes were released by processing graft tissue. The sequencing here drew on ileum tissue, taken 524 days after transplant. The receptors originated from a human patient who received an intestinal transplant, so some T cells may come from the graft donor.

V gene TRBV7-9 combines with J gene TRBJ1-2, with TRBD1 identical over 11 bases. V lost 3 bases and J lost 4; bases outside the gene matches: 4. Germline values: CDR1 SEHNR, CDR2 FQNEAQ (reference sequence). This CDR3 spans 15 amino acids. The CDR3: CASSLGTGGIYGYTF. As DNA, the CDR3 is TGTGCCAGCAGCTTGGGGACAGGGGGGATCTATGGCTACACCTTC. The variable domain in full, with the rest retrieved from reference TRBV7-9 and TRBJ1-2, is DTGVSQNPRHKITKRGQNVTFRCDPISEHNRLYWYRQTLGQGPEFLTYFQNEAQLEKSRLLSDRFSAERPKGSFSTLEIQRTEQGDSAMYLCASSLGTGGIYGYTFGSGTRLTVV.

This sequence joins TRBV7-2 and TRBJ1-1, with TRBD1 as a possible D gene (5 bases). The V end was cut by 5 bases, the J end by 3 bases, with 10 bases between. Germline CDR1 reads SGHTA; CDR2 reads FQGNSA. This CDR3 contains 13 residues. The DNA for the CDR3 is TGTGCCAGCAGCAGGAAAGGGGACACTGAAGCTTTCTTT. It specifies CASSRKGDTEAFF.

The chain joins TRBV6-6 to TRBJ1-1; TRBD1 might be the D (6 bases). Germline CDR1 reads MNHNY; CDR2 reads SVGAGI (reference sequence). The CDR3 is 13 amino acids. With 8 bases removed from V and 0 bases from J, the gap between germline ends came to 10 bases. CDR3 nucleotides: TGTGCCAGCTGGGACACCATGAACACTGAAGCTTTCTTT. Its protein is CASWDTMNTEAFF.

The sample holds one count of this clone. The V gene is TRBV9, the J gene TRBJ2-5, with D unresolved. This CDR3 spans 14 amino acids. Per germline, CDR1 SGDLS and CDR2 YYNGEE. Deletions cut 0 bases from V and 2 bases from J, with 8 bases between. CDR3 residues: CASSVGGGQETQYF. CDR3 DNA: TGTGCCAGCAGCGTAGGAGGCGGACAAGAGACCCAGTACTTC.

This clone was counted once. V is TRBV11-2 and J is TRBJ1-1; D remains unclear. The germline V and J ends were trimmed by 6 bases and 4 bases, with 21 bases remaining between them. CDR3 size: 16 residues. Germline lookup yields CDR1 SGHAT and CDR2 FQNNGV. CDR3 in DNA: TGTGCCAGCAGTCGCTGGGCGGGGTACGTGGCCACTGAAGCTTTCTTT. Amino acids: CASSRWAGYVATEAFF.

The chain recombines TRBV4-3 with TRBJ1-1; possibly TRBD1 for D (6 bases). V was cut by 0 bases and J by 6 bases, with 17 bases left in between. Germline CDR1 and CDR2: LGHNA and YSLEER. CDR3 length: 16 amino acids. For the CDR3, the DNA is TGCGCCAGCAGCCAAGACAGGGGTCTACCGGCTCCTGAAGCTTTCTTT. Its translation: CASSQDRGLPAPEAFF.

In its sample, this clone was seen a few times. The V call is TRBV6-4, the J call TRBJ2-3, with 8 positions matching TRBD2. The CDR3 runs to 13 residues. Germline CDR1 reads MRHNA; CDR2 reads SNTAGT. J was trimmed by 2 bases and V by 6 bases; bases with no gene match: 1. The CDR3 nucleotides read TGTGCCAGCAGCGGGGGGGCCACAGATACGCAGTATTTT. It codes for CASSGGATDTQYF.

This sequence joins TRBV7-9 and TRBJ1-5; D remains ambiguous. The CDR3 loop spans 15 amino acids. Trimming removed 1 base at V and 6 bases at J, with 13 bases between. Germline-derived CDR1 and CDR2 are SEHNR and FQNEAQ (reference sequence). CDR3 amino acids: CASSLGRSNAQPQHF. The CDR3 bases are TGTGCCAGCAGCTTAGGCAGGTCTAATGCTCAGCCCCAGCATTTT.

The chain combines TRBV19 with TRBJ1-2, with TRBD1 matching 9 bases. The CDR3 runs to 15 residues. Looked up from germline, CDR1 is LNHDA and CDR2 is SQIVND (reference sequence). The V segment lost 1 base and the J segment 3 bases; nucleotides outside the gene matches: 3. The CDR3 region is CASSIATGGDYGYTF. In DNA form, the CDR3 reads TGTGCCAGTAGTATAGCAACAGGGGGCGACTATGGCTACACCTTC. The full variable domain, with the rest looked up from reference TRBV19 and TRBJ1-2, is DGGITQSPKYLFRKEGQNVTLSCEQNLNHDAMYWYRQDPGQGLRLIYYSQIVNDFQKGDIAEGYSVSREKKESFPLTVTSAQKNPTAFYLCASSIATGGDYGYTFGSGTRLTVV.

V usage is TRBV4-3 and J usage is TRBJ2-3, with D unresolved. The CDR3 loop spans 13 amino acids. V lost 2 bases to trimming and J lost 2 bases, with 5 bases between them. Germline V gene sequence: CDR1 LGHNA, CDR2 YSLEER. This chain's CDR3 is CASSQQNTDTQYF. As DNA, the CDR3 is TGCGCCAGCAGCCAACAAAACACAGATACGCAGTATTTT.